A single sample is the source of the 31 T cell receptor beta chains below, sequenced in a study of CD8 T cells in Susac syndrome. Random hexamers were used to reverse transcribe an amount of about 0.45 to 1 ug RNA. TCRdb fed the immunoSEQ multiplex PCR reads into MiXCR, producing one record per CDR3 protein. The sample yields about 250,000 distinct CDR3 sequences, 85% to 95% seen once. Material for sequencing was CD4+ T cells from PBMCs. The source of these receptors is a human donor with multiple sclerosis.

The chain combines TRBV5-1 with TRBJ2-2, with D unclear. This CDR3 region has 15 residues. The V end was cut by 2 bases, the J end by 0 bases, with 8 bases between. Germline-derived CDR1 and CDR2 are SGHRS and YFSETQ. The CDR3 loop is CASSLQPTNTGELFF. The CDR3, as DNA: TGCGCCAGCAGCTTACAGCCAACGAACACCGGGGAGCTGTTTTTT.

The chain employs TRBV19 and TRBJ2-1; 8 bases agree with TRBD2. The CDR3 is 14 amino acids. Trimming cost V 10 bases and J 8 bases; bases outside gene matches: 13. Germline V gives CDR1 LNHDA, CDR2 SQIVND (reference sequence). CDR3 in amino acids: CATKRESGGDEQFF. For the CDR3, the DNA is TGTGCCACCAAGAGGGAGAGCGGGGGAGATGAGCAGTTCTTC.

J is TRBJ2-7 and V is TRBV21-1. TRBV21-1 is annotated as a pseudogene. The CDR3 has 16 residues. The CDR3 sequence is CASSKICDRSSYEQYV. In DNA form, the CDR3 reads TGTGCCAGCAGCAAGATTTGCGACAGAAGCTCCTACGAGCAGTACGTC.

The CDR3 nucleotides are TGTGCCAGCAGTGCCGGGACCGGGTACGAGCAGTACTTC. As protein: CASSAGTGYEQYF. This rearrangement joins TRBV6-1 to TRBJ2-7, with D perhaps TRBD1 or TRBD2 (5 bases each). Trimming took off 4 bases at V and 4 bases at J, with 11 bases between the two ends. The CDR3 is 13 amino acids. Germline-derived CDR1 and CDR2 are MNHNS and SASEGT.

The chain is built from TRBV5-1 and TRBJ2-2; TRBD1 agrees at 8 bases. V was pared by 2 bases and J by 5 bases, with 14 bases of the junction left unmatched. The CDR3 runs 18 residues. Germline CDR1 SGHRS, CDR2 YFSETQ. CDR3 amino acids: CASSFSGQGPAGTGELFF. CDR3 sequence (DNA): TGCGCCAGCAGCTTTTCAGGACAGGGCCCCGCTGGGACCGGGGAGCTGTTTTTT.

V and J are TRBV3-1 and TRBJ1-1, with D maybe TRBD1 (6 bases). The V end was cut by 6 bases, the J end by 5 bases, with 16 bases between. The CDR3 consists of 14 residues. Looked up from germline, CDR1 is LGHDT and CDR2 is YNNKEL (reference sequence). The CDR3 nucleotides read TGTGCCAGCAGGCAGAGGACAGAGAGGACTGAAGCTTTCTTT. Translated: CASRQRTERTEAFF.

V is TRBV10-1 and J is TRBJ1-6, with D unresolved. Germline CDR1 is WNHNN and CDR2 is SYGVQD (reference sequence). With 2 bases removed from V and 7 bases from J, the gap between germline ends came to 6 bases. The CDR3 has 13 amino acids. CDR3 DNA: TGCGCCAGCAGTGAGAGGTGGAATTCACCCCTCCACTTT. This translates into CASSERWNSPLHF.

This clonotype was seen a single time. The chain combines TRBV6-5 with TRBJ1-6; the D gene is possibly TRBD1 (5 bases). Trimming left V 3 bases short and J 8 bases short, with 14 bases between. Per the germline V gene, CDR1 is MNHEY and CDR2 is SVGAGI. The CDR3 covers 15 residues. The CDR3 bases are TGTGCCAGCAGTTATCTAGGGGATAGGGATTCACCCCTCCACTTT. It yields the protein CASSYLGDRDSPLHF.

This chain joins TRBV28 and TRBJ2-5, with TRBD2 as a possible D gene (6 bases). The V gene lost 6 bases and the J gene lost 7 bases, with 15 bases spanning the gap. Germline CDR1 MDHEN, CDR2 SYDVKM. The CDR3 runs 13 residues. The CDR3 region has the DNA TGTGCCAGCAGCCCAGGCGGGGAAGGGACCCAGTACTTC. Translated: CASSPGGEGTQYF.

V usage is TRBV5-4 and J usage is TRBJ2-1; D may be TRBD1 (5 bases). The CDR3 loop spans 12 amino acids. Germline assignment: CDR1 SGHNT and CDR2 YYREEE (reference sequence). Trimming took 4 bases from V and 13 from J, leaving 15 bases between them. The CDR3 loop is CASSTLQGNQFF. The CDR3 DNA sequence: TGTGCCAGCAGCACGCTTCAGGGTAATCAGTTCTTC.

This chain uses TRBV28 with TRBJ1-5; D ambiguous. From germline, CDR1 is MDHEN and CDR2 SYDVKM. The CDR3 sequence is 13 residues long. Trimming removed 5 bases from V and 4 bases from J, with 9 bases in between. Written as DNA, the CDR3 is TGTGCCAGCAGTCCACAGCAGAATCAGCCCCAGCATTTT. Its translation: CASSPQQNQPQHF.

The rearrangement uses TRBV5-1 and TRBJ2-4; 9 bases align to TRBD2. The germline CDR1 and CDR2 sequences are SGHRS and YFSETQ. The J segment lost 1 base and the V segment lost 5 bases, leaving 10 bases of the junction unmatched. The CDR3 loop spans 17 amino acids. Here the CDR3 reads CASRRISGSVAKNIQYF. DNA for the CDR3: TGCGCCAGCAGAAGGATTAGCGGGAGCGTCGCCAAAAACATTCAGTACTTC.

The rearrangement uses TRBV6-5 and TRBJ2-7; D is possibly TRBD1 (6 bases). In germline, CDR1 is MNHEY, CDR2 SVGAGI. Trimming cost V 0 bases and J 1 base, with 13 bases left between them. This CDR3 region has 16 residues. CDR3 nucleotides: TGTGCCAGCAGTTACTCGGGATGGGACAAGTCCTACGAGCAGTACTTC. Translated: CASSYSGWDKSYEQYF.

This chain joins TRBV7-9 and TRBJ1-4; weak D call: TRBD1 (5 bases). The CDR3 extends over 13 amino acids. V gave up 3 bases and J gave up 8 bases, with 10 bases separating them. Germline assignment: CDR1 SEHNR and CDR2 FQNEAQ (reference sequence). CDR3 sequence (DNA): TGTGCCAGCAGCTTTATCCGGGGGGAAAAACTGTTTTTT. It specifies CASSFIRGEKLFF.

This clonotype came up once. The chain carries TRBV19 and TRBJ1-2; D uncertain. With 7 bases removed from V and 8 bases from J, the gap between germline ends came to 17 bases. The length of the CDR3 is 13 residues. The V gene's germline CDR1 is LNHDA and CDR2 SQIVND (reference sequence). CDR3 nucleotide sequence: TGTGCCAGTAACGAGGGCACCAGCAGGGGCTACACCTTC. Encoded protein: CASNEGTSRGYTF. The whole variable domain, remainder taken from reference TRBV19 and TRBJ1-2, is DGGITQSPKYLFRKEGQNVTLSCEQNLNHDAMYWYRQDPGQGLRLIYYSQIVNDFQKGDIAEGYSVSREKKESFPLTVTSAQKNPTAFYLCASNEGTSRGYTFGSGTRLTVV.

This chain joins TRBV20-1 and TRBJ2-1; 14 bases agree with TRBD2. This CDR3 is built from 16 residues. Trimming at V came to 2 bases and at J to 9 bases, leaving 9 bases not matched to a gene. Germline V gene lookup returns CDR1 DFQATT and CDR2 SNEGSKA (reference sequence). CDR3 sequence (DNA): TGCAGTGCTAGAAGCTTTGGACTAGCGGGGGGAGGTGAGCAGTTCTTC. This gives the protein CSARSFGLAGGGEQFF.

The CDR3 sequence is CASSLVVGTGFLSTNEKLFF. In DNA, the CDR3 is TGTGCCAGCAGCTTAGTCGTCGGGACAGGGTTTCTGTCAACTAATGAAAAACTGTTTTTT. J is TRBJ1-4 and V is TRBV11-2, with 9 bases matching TRBD1. CDR3 length equals 20 residues. CDR1 is SGHAT, CDR2 FQNNGV, per germline. The trim removed 1 base at V and 0 bases at J, leaving 12 bases unmatched.

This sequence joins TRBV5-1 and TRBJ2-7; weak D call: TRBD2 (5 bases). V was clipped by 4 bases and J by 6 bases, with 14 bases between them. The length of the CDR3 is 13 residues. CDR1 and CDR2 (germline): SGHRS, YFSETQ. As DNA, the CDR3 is TGCGCCAGCAGCCAAGCGGAGACATCCGAGCAGTACTTC. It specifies CASSQAETSEQYF. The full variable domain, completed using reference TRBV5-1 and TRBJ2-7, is KAGVTQTPRYLIKTRGQQVTLSCSPISGHRSVSWYQQTPGQGLQFLFEYFSETQRNKGNFPGRFSGRQFSNSRSEMNVSTLELGDSALYLCASSQAETSEQYFGPGTRLTVT.

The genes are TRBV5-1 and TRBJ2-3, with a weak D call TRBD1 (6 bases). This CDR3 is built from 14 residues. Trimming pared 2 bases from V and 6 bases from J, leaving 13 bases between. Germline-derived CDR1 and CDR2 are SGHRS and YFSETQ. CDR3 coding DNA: TGCGCCAGCAGCTTACCAGGGGATCCGGATACGCAGTATTTT. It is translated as CASSLPGDPDTQYF. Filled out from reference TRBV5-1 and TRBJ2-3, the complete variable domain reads KAGVTQTPRYLIKTRGQQVTLSCSPISGHRSVSWYQQTPGQGLQFLFEYFSETQRNKGNFPGRFSGRQFSNSRSEMNVSTLELGDSALYLCASSLPGDPDTQYFGPGTRLTVL.

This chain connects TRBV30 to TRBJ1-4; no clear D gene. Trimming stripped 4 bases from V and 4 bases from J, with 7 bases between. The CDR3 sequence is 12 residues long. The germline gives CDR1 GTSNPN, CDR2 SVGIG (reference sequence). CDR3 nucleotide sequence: TGTGCCTGGAACCGTGTTAATGAAAAACTGTTTTTT. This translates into CAWNRVNEKLFF.

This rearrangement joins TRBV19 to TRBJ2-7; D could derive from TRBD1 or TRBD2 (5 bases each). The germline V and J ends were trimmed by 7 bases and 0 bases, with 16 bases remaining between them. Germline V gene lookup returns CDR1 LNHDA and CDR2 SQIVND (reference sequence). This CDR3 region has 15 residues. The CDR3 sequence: CASTPDSGTSYEQYF. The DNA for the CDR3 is TGTGCCAGTACCCCTGACAGCGGAACCTCCTACGAGCAGTACTTC. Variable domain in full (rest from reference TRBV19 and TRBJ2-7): DGGITQSPKYLFRKEGQNVTLSCEQNLNHDAMYWYRQDPGQGLRLIYYSQIVNDFQKGDIAEGYSVSREKKESFPLTVTSAQKNPTAFYLCASTPDSGTSYEQYFGPGTRLTVT.

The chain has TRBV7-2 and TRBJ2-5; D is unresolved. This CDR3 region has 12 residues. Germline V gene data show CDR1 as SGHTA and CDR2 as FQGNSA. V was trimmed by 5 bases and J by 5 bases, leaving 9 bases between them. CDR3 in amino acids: CASSPQWETQYF. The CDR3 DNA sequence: TGTGCCAGCAGCCCCCAATGGGAGACCCAGTACTTC.

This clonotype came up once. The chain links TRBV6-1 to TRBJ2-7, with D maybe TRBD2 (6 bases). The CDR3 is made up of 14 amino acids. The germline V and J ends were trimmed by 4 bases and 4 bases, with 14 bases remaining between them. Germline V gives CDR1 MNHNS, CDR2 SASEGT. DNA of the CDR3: TGTGCCAGCAGTGCGTCAGGGAGGTTGTACGAGCAGTACGTC. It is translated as CASSASGRLYEQYV.

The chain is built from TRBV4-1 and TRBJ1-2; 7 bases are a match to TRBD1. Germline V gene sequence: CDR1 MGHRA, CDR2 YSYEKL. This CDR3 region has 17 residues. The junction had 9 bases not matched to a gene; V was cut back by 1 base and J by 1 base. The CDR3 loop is CASSQVKGADRNYGYTF. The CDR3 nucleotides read TGCGCCAGCAGCCAAGTAAAGGGGGCCGATCGTAACTATGGCTACACCTTC.

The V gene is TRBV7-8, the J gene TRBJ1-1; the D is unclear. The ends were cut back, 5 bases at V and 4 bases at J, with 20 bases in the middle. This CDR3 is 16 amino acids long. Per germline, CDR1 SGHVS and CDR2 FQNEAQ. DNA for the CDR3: TGTGCCAGCAGCCCCCCGGGCGGGCGGATGGGCACTGAAGCTTTCTTT. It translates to CASSPPGGRMGTEAFF.

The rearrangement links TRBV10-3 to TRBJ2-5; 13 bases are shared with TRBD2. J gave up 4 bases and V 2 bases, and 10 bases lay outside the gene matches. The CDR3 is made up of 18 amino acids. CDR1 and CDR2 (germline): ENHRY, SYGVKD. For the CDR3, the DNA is TGTGCCATCAGTGAGCCAACCACTAGCGGGAGGGCCCGAGAGACCCAGTACTTC. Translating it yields CAISEPTTSGRARETQYF.

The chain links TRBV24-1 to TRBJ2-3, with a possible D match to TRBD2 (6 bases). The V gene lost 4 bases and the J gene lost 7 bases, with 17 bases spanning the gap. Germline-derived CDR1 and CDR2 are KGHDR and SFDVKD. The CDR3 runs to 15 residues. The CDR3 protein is CATSDIGTPSNTQYF. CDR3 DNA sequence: TGTGCCACCAGTGACATAGGGACTCCCTCCAATACGCAGTATTTT.

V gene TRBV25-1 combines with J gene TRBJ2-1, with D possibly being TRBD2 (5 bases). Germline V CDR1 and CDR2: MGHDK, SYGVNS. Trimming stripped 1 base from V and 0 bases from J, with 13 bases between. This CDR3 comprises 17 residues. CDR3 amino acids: CASSESGRGSSYNEQFF. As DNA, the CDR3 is TGTGCCAGCAGTGAATCGGGTCGAGGGAGCTCCTACAATGAGCAGTTCTTC.

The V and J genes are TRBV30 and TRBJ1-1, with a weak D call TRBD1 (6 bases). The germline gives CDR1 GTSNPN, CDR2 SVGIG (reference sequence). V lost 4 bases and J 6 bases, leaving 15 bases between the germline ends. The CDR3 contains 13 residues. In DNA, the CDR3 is TGTGCCTGGAATAGAATCAGGGGTTCTGAAGCTTTCTTT. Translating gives CAWNRIRGSEAFF.

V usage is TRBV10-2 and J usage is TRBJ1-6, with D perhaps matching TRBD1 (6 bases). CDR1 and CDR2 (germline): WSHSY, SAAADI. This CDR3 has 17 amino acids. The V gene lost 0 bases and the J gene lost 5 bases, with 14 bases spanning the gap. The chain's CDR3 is CASSESIGGWDNSPLHF. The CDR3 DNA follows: TGCGCCAGCAGTGAGTCGATTGGGGGCTGGGATAATTCACCCCTCCACTTT.

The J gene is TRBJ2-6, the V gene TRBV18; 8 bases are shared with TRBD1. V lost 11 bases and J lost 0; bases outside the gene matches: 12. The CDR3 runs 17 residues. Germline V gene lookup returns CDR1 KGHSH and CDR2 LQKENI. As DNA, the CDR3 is TGTGCCCGAGATGTGCGGACAGGGCACTCTGGGGCCAACGTCCTGACTTTC. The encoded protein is CARDVRTGHSGANVLTF.